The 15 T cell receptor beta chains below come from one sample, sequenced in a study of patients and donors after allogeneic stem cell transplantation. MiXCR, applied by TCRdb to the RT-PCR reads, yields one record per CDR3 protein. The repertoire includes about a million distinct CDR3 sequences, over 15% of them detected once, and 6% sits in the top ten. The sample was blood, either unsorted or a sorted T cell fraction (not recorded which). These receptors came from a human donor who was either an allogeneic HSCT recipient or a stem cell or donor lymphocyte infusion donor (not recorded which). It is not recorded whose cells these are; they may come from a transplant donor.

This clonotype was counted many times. CDR3: CAISRDGNTGELFF. The CDR3 DNA reads TGTGCCATCAGTCGGGACGGAAACACCGGGGAGCTGTTTTTT. The chain combines TRBV10-3 with TRBJ2-2, with D tentatively TRBD1 or TRBD2 (5 bases each). The V gene's germline CDR1 is ENHRY and CDR2 SYGVKD. The CDR3 has 14 residues. Trimming stripped 5 bases from V and 2 bases from J, with 9 bases between.

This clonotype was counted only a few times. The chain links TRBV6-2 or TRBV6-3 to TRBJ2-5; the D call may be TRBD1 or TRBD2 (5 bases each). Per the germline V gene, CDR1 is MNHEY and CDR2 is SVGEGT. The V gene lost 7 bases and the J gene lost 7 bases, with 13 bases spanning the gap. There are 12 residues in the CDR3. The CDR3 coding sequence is TGTGCCAGCAAACCCGGGGCCGGGACCCAGTACTTC. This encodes CASKPGAGTQYF.

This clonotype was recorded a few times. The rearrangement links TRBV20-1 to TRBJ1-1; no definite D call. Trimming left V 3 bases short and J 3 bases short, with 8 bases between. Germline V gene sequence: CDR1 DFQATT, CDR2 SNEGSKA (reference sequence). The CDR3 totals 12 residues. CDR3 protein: CSASFKYTEAFF. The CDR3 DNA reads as TGCAGTGCTAGTTTCAAGTACACTGAAGCTTTCTTT.

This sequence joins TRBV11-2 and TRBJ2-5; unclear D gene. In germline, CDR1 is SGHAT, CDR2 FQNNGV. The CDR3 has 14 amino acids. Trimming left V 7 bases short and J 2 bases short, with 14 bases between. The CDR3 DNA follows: TGTGCCAGCACCTCTGATGGAAGACAAGAGACCCAGTACTTC. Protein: CASTSDGRQETQYF.

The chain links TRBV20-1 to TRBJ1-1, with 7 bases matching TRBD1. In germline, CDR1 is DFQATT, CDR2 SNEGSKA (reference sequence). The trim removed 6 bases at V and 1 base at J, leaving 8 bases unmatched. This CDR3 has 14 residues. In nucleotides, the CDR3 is TGCAGTGCGCGGGGACAGACAAGGAACACTGAAGCTTTCTTT. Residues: CSARGQTRNTEAFF.

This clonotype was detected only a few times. CDR3 sequence: CASSTGTSHEQFF. In DNA, the CDR3 is TGTGCCAGCAGCACCGGGACTAGTCATGAGCAGTTCTTC. This chain connects TRBV5-6 to TRBJ2-1; 8 bases agree with TRBD2. Germline V gene sequence: CDR1 SGHDT, CDR2 YYEEEE. V lost 4 bases and J lost 8; bases outside the gene matches: 5. The CDR3 has 13 residues.

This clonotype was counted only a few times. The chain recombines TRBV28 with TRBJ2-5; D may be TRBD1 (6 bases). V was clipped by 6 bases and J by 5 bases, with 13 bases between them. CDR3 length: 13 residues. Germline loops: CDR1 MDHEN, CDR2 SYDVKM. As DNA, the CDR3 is TGTGCCAGCAGGCTACAGGGATGGGAGACCCAGTACTTC. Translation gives CASRLQGWETQYF.

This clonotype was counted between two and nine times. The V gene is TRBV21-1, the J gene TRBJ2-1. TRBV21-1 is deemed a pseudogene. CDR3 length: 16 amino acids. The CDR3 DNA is TGTGCCAGCAGCAAACGTGTAGGGTACCTACGGCATGAGCAGTTCTTC. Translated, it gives CASSKRVGYLRHEQFF.

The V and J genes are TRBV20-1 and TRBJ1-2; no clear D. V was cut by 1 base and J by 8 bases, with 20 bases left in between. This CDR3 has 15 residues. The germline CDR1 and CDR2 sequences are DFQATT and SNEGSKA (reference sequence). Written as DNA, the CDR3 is TGCAGTGCTAGAGCTGTGCAGAAGACTATGTCCGGCTACACCTTC. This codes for CSARAVQKTMSGYTF.

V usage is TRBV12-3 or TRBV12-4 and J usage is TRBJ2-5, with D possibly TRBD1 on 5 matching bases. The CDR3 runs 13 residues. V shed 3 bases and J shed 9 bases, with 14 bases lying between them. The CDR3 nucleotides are TGTGCCAGCAGTTTGGGCCCAGGGCTGGCCCAGTACTTC. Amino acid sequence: CASSLGPGLAQYF.

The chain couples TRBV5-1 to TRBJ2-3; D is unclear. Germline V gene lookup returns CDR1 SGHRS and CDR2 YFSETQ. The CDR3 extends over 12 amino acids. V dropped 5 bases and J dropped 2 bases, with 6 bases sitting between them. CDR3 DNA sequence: TGCGCCAGCAGATGGGTCACAGATACGCAGTATTTT. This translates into CASRWVTDTQYF.

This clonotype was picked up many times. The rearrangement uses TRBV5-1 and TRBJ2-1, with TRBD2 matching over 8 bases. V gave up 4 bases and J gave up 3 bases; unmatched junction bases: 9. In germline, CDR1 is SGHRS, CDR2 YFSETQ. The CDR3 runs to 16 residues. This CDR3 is CASSHNSGVFYNEQFF. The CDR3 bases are TGCGCCAGCAGCCACAATAGCGGGGTGTTCTACAATGAGCAGTTCTTC. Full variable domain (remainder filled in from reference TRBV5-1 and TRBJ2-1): KAGVTQTPRYLIKTRGQQVTLSCSPISGHRSVSWYQQTPGQGLQFLFEYFSETQRNKGNFPGRFSGRQFSNSRSEMNVSTLELGDSALYLCASSHNSGVFYNEQFFGPGTRLTVL.

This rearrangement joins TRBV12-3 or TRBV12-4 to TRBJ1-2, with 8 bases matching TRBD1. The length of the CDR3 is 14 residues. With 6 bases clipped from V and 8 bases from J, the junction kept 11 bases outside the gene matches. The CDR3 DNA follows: TGTGCCAGCAGGGACAGGGAATTGGCTAGGGGCTACACCTTC. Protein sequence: CASRDRELARGYTF.

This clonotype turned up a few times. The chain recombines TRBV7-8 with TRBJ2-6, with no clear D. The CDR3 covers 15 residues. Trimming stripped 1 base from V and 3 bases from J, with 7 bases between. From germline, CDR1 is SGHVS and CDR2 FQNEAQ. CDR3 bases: TGTGCCAGCAGCTTAGTGTGGTTTGGGGCCAACGTCCTGACTTTC. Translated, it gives CASSLVWFGANVLTF.

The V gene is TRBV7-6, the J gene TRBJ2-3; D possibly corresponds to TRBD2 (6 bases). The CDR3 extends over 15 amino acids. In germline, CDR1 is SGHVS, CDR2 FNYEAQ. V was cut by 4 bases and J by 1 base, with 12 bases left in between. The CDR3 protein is CASSSGWGGTDTQYF. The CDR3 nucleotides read TGTGCCAGCAGCTCCGGATGGGGGGGCACAGATACGCAGTATTTT. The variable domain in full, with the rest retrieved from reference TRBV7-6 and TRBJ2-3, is GAGVSQSPRYKVTKRGQDVALRCDPISGHVSLYWYRQALGQGPEFLTYFNYEAQQDKSGLPNDRFSAERPEGSISTLTIQRTEQRDSAMYRCASSSGWGGTDTQYFGPGTRLTVL.